Sequencing of this T cell receptor beta chain was carried out in a study of T cells in Graves' hyperthyroidism and ophthalmopathy. Study conclusions and caveats: In the blood, most expanded thyroid clonotypes above 0.001 appeared as well. In validation, the model predicted ophthalmopathy. These predictions came a median roughly 6.5 months before onset.

This clonotype showed up many times. The antigen remains unidentified. The germline V gene has CDR1 MNHEY and CDR2 SVGEGT. Trimming shortened V by 3 bases and J by 0 bases, and 3 bases separated the two germline ends. The length of the CDR3 is 14 residues. Orbital computed tomography and thyroid ultrasound, together with serum TRAb and thyroxine and clinical symptoms, were used for diagnoses. Amplified TCR beta CDR3 regions derived from RNA transcripts. First-round RT-PCR targeting the TCR CDR3 was performed with the HTBI primer set. TCRdb fed the multiplex PCR reads into MiXCR, producing one record per CDR3 protein. The sample carries almost 350,000 distinct CDR3 sequences, around a sixth recorded once.

The sample taken for sequencing was blood. The chain is built from TRBV6-2 or TRBV6-3 and TRBJ2-6; D gene unclear. The sequence was collected from a woman between 40 and 50 years old with Graves' ophthalmopathy. The CDR3 DNA reads as TGTGCCAGCAGTTATGTCTCTGGGGCCAACGTCCTGACTTTC. It translates to CASSYVSGANVLTF.